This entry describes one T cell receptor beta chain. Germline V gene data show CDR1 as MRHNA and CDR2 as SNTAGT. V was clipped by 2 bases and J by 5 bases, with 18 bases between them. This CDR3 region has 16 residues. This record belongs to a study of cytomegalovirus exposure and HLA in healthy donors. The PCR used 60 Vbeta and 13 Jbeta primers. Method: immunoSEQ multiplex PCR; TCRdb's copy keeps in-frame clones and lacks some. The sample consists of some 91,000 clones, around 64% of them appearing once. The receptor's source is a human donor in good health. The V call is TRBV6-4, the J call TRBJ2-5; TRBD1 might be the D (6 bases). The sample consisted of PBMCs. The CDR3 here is CASSDLGAVKRETQYF. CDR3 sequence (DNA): TGTGCCAGCAGTGACCTGGGGGCTGTAAAGAGGGAGACCCAGTACTTC.